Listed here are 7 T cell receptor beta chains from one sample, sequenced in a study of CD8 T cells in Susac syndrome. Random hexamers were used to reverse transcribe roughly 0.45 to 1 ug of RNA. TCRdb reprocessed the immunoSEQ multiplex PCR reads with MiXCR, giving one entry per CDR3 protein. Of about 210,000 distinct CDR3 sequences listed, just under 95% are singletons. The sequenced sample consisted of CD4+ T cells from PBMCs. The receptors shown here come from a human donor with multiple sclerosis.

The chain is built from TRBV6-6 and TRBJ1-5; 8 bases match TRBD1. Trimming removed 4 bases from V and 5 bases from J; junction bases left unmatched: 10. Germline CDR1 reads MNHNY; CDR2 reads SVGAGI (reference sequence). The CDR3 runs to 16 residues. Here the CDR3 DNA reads TGTGCCAGCAGTTCAAGGCAGGGGGCTGGGGATCAGCCCCAGCATTTT. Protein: CASSSRQGAGDQPQHF.

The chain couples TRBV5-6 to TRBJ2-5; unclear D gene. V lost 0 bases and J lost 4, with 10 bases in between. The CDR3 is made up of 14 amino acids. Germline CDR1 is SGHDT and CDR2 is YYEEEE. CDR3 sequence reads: CASSLDARLETQYF. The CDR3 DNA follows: TGTGCCAGCAGCTTGGATGCTAGATTAGAGACCCAGTACTTC.

CDR3 nucleotides: TGTGCCAGCATCCCCGTCGGCGGGGATACGCAGTATTTT. It codes for CASIPVGGDTQYF. V is TRBV11-2 and J is TRBJ2-3; possible D gene TRBD2, 5 bases. This CDR3 region has 13 residues. Germline CDR1 SGHAT, CDR2 FQNNGV. The V end lost 7 bases, the J end lost 6 bases, and 14 bases lay between the germline ends.

CDR3 region: CSARDLGGSQETQYF. The CDR3 nucleotides are TGCAGTGCTAGAGATCTCGGGGGCTCCCAAGAGACCCAGTACTTC. This chain uses TRBV20-1 with TRBJ2-5, with D perhaps being TRBD1 or TRBD2 (6 bases each). This CDR3 is 15 amino acids long. From germline, CDR1 is DFQATT and CDR2 SNEGSKA (reference sequence). V lost 0 bases, J lost 1 base, and 12 bases lay in between.

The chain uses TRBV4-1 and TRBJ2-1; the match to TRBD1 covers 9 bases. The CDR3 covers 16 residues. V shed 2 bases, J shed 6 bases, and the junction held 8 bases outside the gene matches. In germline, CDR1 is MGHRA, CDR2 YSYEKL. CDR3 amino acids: CASSQMGTGWINEQFF. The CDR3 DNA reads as TGCGCCAGCAGCCAAATGGGGACAGGGTGGATCAATGAGCAGTTCTTC.

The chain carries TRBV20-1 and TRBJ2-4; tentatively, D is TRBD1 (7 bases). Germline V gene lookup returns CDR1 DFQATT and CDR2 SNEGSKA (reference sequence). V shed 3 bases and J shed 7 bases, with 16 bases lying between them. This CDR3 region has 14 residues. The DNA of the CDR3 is TGCAGTGCTAGCCCGCCCAGGGGGAGGAACATTCAGTACTTC. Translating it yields CSASPPRGRNIQYF.

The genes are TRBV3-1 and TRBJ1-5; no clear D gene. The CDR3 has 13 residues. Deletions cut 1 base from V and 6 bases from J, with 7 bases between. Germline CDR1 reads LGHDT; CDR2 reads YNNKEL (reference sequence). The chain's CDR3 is CASSQGLGQPQHF. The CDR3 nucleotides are TGTGCCAGCAGCCAAGGTTTAGGTCAGCCCCAGCATTTT. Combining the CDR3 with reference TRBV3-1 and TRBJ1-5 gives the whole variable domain DTAVSQTPKYLVTQMGNDKSIKCEQNLGHDTMYWYKQDSKKFLKIMFSYNNKELIINETVPNRFSPKSPDKAHLNLHINSLELGDSAVYFCASSQGLGQPQHFGDGTRLSIL.